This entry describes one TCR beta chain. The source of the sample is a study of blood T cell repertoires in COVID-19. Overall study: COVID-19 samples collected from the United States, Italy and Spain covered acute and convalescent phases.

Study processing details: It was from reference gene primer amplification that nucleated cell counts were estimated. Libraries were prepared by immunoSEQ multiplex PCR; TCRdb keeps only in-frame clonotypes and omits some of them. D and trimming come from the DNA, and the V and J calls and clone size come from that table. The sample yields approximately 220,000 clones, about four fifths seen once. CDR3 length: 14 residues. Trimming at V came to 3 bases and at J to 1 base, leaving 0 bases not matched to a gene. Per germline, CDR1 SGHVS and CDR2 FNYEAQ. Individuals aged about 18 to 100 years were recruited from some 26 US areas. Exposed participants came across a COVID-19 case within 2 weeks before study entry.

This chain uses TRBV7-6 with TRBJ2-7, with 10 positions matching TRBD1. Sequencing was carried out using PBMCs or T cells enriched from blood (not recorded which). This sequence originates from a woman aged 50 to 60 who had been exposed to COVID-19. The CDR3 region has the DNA TGTGCCAGCAGCTTGGACAGGGGGTCCTACGAGCAGTACTTC. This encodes CASSLDRGSYEQYF.